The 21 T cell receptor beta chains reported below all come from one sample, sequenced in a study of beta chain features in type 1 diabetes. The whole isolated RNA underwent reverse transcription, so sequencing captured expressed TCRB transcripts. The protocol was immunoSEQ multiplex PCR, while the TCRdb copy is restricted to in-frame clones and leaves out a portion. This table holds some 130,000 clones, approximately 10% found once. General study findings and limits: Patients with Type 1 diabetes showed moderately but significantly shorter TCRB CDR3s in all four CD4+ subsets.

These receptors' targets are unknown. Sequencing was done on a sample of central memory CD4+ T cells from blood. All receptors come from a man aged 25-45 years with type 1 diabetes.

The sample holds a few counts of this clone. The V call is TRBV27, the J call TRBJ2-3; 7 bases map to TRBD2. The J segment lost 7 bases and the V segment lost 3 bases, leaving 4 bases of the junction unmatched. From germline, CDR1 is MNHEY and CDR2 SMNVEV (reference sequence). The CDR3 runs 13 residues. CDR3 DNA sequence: TGTGCCAGCAGTTTGCGGGGAGGGAATACGCAGTATTTT. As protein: CASSLRGGNTQYF.

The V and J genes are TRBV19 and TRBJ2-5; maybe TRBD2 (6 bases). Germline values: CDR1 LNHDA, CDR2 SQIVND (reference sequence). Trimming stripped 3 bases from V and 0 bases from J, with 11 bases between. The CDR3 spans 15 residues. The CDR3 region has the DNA TGTGCCAGTAGTATCTCGGGGAGGTACCAAGAGACCCAGTACTTC. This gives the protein CASSISGRYQETQYF. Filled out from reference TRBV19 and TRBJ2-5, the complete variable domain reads DGGITQSPKYLFRKEGQNVTLSCEQNLNHDAMYWYRQDPGQGLRLIYYSQIVNDFQKGDIAEGYSVSREKKESFPLTVTSAQKNPTAFYLCASSISGRYQETQYFGPGTRLLVL.

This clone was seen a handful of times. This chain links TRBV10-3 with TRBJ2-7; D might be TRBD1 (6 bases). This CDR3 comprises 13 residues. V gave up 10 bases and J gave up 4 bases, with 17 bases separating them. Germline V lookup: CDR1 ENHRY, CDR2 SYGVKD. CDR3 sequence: CATRPDSPYEQYF. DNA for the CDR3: TGTGCCACCCGCCCGGACAGTCCGTACGAGCAGTACTTC.

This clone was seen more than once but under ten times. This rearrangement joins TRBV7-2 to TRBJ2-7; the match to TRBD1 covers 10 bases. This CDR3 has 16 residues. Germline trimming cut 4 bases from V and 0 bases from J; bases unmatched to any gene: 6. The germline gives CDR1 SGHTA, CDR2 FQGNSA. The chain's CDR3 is CASSSRQGASSYEQYF. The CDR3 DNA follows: TGTGCCAGCAGCTCCAGACAGGGGGCAAGCTCCTACGAGCAGTACTTC.

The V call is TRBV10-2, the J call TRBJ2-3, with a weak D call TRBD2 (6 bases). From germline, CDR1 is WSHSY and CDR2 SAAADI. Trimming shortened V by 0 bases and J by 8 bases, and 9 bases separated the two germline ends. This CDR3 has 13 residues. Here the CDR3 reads CASSESGGATQYF. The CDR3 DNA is TGCGCCAGCAGTGAGTCAGGAGGGGCTACGCAGTATTTT.

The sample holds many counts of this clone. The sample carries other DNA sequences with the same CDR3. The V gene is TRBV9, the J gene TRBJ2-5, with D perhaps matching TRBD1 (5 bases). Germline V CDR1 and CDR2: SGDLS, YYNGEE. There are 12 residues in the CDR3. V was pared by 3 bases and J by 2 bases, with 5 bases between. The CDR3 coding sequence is TGTGCCAGCAGCGCAGGGCAAGAGACCCAGTACTTC. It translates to CASSAGQETQYF.

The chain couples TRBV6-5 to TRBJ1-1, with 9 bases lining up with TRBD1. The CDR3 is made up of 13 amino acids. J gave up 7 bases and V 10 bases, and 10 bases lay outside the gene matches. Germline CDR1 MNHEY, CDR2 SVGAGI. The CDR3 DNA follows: TGTGCCATCAGCCAGGGACAGGGAGATGAAGCTTTCTTT. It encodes CAISQGQGDEAFF.

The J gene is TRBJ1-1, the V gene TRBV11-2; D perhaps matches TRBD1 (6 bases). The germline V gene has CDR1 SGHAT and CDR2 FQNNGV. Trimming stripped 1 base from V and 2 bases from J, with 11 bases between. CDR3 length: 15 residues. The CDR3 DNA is TGTGCCAGCAGCTTAGTCGGACAGTATAACACTGAAGCTTTCTTT. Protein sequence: CASSLVGQYNTEAFF.

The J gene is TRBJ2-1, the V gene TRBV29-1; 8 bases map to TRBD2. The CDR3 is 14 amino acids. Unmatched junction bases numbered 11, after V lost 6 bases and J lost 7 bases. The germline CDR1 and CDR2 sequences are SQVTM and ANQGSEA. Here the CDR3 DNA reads TGCAGCGTCCGGCGGGGGGAAAGAGGTAATGAGCAGTTCTTC. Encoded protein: CSVRRGERGNEQFF.

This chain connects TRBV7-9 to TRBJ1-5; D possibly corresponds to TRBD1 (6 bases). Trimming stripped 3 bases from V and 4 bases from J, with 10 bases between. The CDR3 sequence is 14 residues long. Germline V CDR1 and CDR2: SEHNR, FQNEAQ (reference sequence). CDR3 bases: TGTGCCAGCAGCTTTAGGGGGAGTAATCAGCCCCAGCATTTT. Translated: CASSFRGSNQPQHF.

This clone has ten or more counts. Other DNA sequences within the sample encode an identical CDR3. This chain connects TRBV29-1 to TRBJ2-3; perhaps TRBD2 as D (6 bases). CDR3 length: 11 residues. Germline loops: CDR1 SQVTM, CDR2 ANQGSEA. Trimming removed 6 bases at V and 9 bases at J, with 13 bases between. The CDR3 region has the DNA TGCAGCGTCGGGGAGGTAGGCACGCAGTATTTT. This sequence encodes CSVGEVGTQYF.

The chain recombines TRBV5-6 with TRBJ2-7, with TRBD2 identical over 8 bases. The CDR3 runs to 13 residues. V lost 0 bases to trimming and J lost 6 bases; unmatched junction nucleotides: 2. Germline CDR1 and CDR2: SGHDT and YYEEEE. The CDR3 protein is CASSLGLATEQYF. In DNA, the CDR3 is TGTGCCAGCAGCTTGGGACTAGCGACCGAGCAGTACTTC.

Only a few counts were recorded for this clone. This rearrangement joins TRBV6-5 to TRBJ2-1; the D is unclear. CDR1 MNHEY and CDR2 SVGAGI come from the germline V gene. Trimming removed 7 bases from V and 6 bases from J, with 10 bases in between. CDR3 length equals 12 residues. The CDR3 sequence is CASISPSNEQFF. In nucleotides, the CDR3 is TGTGCCAGCATATCCCCCAGCAATGAGCAGTTCTTC.

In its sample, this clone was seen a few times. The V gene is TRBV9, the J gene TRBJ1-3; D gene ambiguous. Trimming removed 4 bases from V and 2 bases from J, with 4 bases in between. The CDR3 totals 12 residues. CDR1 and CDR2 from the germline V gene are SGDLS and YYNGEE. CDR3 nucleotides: TGTGCCAGCAGCATAACTGGAAACACCATATATTTT. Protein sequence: CASSITGNTIYF.

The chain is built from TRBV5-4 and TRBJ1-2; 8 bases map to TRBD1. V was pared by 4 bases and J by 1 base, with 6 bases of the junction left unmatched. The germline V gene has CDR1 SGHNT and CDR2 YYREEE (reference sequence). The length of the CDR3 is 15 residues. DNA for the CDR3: TGTGCCAGCAGCCACGCGACAGGGGATAACTATGGCTACACCTTC. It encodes CASSHATGDNYGYTF.

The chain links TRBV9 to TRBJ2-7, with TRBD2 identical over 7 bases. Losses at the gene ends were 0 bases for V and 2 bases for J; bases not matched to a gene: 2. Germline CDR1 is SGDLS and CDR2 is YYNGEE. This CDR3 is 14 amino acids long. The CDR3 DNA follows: TGTGCCAGCAGCGTAGGCGGGACTACCTACGAGCAGTACTTC. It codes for CASSVGGTTYEQYF.

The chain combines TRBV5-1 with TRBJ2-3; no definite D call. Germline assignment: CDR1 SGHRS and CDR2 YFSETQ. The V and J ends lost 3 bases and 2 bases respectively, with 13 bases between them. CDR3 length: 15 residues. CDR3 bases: TGCGCCAGCAGCTCCCCGAGTCTCTCCACAGATACGCAGTATTTT. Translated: CASSSPSLSTDTQYF.

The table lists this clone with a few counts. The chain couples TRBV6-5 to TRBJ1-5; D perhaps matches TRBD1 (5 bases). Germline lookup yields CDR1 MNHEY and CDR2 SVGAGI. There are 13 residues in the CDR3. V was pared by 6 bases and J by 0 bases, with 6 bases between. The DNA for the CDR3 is TGTGCCAGCAGACAGGTTAGCAATCAGCCCCAGCATTTT. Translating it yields CASRQVSNQPQHF.

The CDR3 DNA sequence: TGTGCCAGCTCAGAATGGGCAGGGGCTTACAATGAGCAGTTCTTC. It translates to CASSEWAGAYNEQFF. V and J are TRBV18 and TRBJ2-1, with a weak D call TRBD1 (6 bases). The CDR3 is 15 amino acids. From germline, CDR1 is KGHSH and CDR2 LQKENI. V shed 5 bases and J shed 4 bases, with 15 bases lying between them.

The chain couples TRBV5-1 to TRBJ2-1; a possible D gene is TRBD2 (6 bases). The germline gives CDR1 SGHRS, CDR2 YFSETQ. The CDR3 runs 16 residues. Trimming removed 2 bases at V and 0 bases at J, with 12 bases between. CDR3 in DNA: TGCGCCAGCAGCTTAGTTGGAGGGAACTCCTACAATGAGCAGTTCTTC. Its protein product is CASSLVGGNSYNEQFF.

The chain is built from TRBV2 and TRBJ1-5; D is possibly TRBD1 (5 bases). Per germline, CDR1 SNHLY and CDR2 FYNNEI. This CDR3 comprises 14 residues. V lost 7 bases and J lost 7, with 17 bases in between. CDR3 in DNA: TGTGCCAGCACGGAGGAGGAGGGGAACCAGCCCCAGCATTTT. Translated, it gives CASTEEEGNQPQHF. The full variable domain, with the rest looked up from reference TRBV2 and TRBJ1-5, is EPEVTQTPSHQVTQMGQEVILRCVPISNHLYFYWYRQILGQKVEFLVSFYNNEISEKSEIFDDQFSVERPDGSNFTLKIRSTKLEDSAMYFCASTEEEGNQPQHFGDGTRLSIL.